This is a list of T cell receptor beta chains from one sample in a study of T cell repertoires in cytomegalovirus infection. Via MiXCR, TCRdb re-called the reads, giving one row per CDR3 protein. The sample holds about 920,000 distinct CDR3 sequences, roughly a third seen once. These receptors' antigens are unknown. This specimen was cultured CD8+ T cells from PBMCs, taken from culture after CMV antigen stimulation. All receptors derive from a human donor in good health (CMV status not recorded). Some clones in this sample may be carry-over from other donors' samples. Both conserved end residues are part of each CDR3. The order of the fields is D gene, V gene, clone size, J gene, CDR3 DNA, CDR3 protein. A D gene is named only where the DNA matches it firmly. Size values are once, few and many counts, or a class for expanded clones, and some rows have none.

-	TRBV27	-	TRBJ1-5	TGTGCCAGCAGTTTTTATTCCCAAGGGCCCCAGCATTTT	CASSFYSQGPQHF
TRBD2	TRBV5-1	-	TRBJ2-1	TGCGCCAGTGCGGGTAGCGGGTACAATGAGCAGTTCTTC	CASAGSGYNEQFF
-	TRBV18	-	TRBJ2-7	TGTGTCAGCTCACCCTCCGGGACAACTTTGACCTACGAGCAGTACTTC	CVSSPSGTTLTYEQYF
TRBD1	TRBV5-1	-	TRBJ2-1	TGCGCCAGCAGCCCAAGACAGGGAATGTACAATGAGCAGTTCTTC	CASSPRQGMYNEQFF
-	TRBV28	-	TRBJ2-5	TGTGCCAGCAGTTTAGTATCACCGGGAGAGACCCAGTACTTC	CASSLVSPGETQYF
TRBD2	TRBV7-9	many	TRBJ2-1	TGTGCCAGCAGCTTTGTTAGCGGGGGTTACAATGAGCAGTTCTTC	CASSFVSGGYNEQFF
-	TRBV27	-	TRBJ2-2	TGTGCCAGCTTGGGTTCCACCGGGGAGCTGTTTTTT	CASLGSTGELFF
TRBD1	TRBV14	few	TRBJ2-1	TGTGCCAGCAGCCGTTCGACAGGGAACAATGAGCAGTTCTTC	CASSRSTGNNEQFF
-	TRBV6-6	-	TRBJ1-5	TGTGCCAGCAGTGGGGTCGGAGGTCAGCCCCAGCATTTT	CASSGVGGQPQHF
TRBD2	TRBV2	-	TRBJ2-7	TGTGCCAGCAGCGAGGGGAGGGATACCTACGAGCAGTACTTC	CASSEGRDTYEQYF
-	TRBV7-8	few	TRBJ2-5	TGTGCCAGCAGCATCGTTGGCGGTCTCTCAGAGACCCAGTACTTC	CASSIVGGLSETQYF
TRBD1	TRBV12-3/TRBV12-4	few	TRBJ1-1	TGTGCCAGCAGCGGGACAGGACAATCTGAAGCTTTCTTT	CASSGTGQSEAFF
-	TRBV10-3	few	TRBJ2-2	TGTGCCATCACCGATTCAGGGATCACCGGGGAGCTGTTTTTT	CAITDSGITGELFF
-	TRBV19	many	TRBJ2-1	TGTGCCAGTAGTATTACAGGGTACAATGAGCAGTTCTTC	CASSITGYNEQFF
TRBD1	TRBV6-6	-	TRBJ2-6	TGTGCCAGCAGTCGAGGGGGCGCGGCCGGGGCCAACGTCCTGACTTTC	CASSRGGAAGANVLTF
-	TRBV18	-	TRBJ2-1	TGTGCCAGCTCACCACCCGGCCGACAGTTACACAATGAGCAGTTCTTC	CASSPPGRQLHNEQFF
-	TRBV6-2/TRBV6-3	few	TRBJ2-3	TGTGCCATCGAGGGGGAGGCTACGCAGTATTTT	CAIEGEATQYF
-	TRBV7-9	-	TRBJ1-5	TGTGCCAGCAGCTTAGAGGGTTGGCCCCAGCATTTT	CASSLEGWPQHF
TRBD1	TRBV24-1	-	TRBJ2-3	TGTGCCACCAGTGATTTCGGGCAGGGGGCGAGCACAGATACGCAGTATTTT	CATSDFGQGASTDTQYF
TRBD1	TRBV19	-	TRBJ2-4	TGTGCCAGTAGTATGGGACAGGGTTCTCTAAACATTCAGTACTTC	CASSMGQGSLNIQYF
TRBD1	TRBV7-4	-	TRBJ1-5	TGTGCCAGCAGCACCGGACAGGGGAGTCAGCCCCAGCATTTT	CASSTGQGSQPQHF
TRBD2	TRBV27	few	TRBJ2-3	TGTGCCAGCAGTCCCCCTGGCCTAGCGGGTGCAGATACGCAGTATTTT	CASSPPGLAGADTQYF
-	TRBV6-5	-	TRBJ1-1	TGTGCCAGCAGTTACTCGGTTAGCCATTTGAACACTGAAGCTTTCTTT	CASSYSVSHLNTEAFF
TRBD1	TRBV27	few	TRBJ2-3	TGTGCCACCCTGACCAGGGGGCCAGATACGCAGTATTTT	CATLTRGPDTQYF
TRBD2	TRBV11-3	few	TRBJ2-1	TGTGCCAGCAGTACCACCGGGACTAGCGGGGGCCCCGCACATGAGCAGTTCTTC	CASSTTGTSGGPAHEQFF
-	TRBV15	few	TRBJ2-3	TGTGCCACCAGCAGAGATACGGCGGACTTGCAATCCACAGATACGCAGTATTTT	CATSRDTADLQSTDTQYF
-	TRBV12-3/TRBV12-4	many	TRBJ2-7	TGTGCCAGCAGTTTAGGACAAAGTCCCTACGAGCAGTACTTC	CASSLGQSPYEQYF
-	TRBV19	few	TRBJ2-7	TGTGCCAGTAGTATCGTGGACAGTCCCTACGAGCAGTACTTC	CASSIVDSPYEQYF
-	TRBV5-1	-	TRBJ2-2	TGCGCCAGCAGCTCCGTGCCGGACACCGGGGAGCTGTTTTTT	CASSSVPDTGELFF
-	TRBV6-1	few	TRBJ1-5	TGTGCCAGCAGTGGCAGGGTCGGGACGAATCAGCCCCAGCATTTT	CASSGRVGTNQPQHF
TRBD1	TRBV7-2	many	TRBJ1-5	TGTGCCAGCAGTCCACAGGGGTATCAAGAGCAGCCCCAGCATTTT	CASSPQGYQEQPQHF
-	TRBV7-9	-	TRBJ2-3	TGTGCCAGCAGCCAGAGCCGGGACCCTCCAAAGACGCAGTATTTT	CASSQSRDPPKTQYF
TRBD2	TRBV19	few	TRBJ2-1	TGTGCCAGTAGTATACTAGCGGGGGAAAAGAATGAGCAGTTCTTC	CASSILAGEKNEQFF
-	TRBV7-6	few	TRBJ2-6	TGTGCCAGCAGCTTAGAAGGGCTACACTCTGGGGCCAACGTCCTGACTTTC	CASSLEGLHSGANVLTF
-	TRBV7-6	-	TRBJ1-4	TGTGCCAGCAGCTCTTCGGGCGAAAAACTGTTTTTT	CASSSSGEKLFF
TRBD1	TRBV27	-	TRBJ1-1	TGTGCCAGCAGTTCCTCAGTTATTGGGACAGGGGTTAACACTGAAGCTTTCTTT	CASSSSVIGTGVNTEAFF